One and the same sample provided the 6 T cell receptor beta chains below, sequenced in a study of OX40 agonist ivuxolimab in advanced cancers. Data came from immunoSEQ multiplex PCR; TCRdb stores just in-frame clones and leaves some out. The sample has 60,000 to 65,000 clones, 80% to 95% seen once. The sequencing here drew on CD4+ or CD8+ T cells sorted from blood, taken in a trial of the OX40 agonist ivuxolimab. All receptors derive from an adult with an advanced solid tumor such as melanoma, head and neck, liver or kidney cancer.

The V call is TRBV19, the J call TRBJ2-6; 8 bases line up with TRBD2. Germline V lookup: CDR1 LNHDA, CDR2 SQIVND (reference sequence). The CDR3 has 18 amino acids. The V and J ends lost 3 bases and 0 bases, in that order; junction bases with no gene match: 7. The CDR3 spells CASSIGLAEFSGANVLTF. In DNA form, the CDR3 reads TGTGCCAGTAGTATCGGACTAGCAGAATTCTCTGGGGCCAACGTCCTGACTTTC.

This CDR3 reads CASSPSGSSYNEQFF. CDR3 DNA sequence: TGTGCCAGCAGTCCTAGCGGGAGCTCCTACAATGAGCAGTTCTTC. This sequence joins TRBV2 and TRBJ2-1, with 10 nucleotides matching TRBD2. The junction had 1 base not matched to a gene; V was cut back by 5 bases and J by 0 bases. CDR1 is SNHLY and CDR2 is FYNNEI in the germline V gene. The CDR3 is 15 amino acids.

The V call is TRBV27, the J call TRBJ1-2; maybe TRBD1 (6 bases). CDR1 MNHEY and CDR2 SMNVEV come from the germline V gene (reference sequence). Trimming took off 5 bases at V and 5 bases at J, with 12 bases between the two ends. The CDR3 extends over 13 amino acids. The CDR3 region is CASSRAGAYGYTF. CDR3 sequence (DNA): TGTGCCAGCAGTCGAGCAGGGGCATATGGCTACACCTTC.

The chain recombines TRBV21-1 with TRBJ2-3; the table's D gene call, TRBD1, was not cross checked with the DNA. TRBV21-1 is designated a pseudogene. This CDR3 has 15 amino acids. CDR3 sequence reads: CASITGTGRPDTQYF. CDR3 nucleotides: TGTGCCAGCATCACCGGGACAGGGCGACCAGATACGCAGTATTTT.

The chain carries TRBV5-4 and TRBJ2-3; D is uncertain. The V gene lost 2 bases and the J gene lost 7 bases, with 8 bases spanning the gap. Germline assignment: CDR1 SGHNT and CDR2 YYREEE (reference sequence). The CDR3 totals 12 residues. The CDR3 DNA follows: TGTGCCAGCAGCTTTCCTGGGAATACGCAGTATTTT. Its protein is CASSFPGNTQYF. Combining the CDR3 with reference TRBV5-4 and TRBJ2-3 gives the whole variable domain ETGVTQSPTHLIKTRGQQVTLRCSSQSGHNTVSWYQQALGQGPQFIFQYYREEENGRGNFPPRFSGLQFPNYSSELNVNALELDDSALYLCASSFPGNTQYFGPGTRLTVL.

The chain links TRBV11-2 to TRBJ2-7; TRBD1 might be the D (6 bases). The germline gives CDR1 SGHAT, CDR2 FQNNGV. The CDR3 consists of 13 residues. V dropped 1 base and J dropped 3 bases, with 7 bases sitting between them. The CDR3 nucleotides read TGTGCCAGCAGCTTAGGACAGGTCTACGAGCAGTACTTC. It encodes CASSLGQVYEQYF.